The sequence of this TCR beta chain was determined in a study of Graves' ophthalmopathy and Graves' hyperthyroidism. RNA transcripts were the source from which TCR beta CDR3 regions were amplified. Following a first-round RT-PCR that used HTBI primers, a second-round multiplex PCR was carried out. TCRdb re-derived calls from the multiplex PCR reads in MiXCR, one entry per CDR3 protein. Of some 48,000 distinct CDR3 sequences listed, 50% were seen once; the top ten hold about 24%. This receptor was obtained from an adult man with Graves' ophthalmopathy. Sequenced sample: peripheral blood.

The CDR3 DNA sequence: TGTGCCAGCAGTGCTAGAGATCGGAGACTAGCGCTCAATGAGCAGTTCTTC. Its protein is CASSARDRRLALNEQFF. The chain recombines TRBV25-1 with TRBJ2-1; 8 bases line up with TRBD2. The J segment lost 6 bases and the V segment lost 4 bases, leaving 14 bases of the junction unmatched. Germline V gene sequence: CDR1 MGHDK, CDR2 SYGVNS. The CDR3 runs 17 residues.